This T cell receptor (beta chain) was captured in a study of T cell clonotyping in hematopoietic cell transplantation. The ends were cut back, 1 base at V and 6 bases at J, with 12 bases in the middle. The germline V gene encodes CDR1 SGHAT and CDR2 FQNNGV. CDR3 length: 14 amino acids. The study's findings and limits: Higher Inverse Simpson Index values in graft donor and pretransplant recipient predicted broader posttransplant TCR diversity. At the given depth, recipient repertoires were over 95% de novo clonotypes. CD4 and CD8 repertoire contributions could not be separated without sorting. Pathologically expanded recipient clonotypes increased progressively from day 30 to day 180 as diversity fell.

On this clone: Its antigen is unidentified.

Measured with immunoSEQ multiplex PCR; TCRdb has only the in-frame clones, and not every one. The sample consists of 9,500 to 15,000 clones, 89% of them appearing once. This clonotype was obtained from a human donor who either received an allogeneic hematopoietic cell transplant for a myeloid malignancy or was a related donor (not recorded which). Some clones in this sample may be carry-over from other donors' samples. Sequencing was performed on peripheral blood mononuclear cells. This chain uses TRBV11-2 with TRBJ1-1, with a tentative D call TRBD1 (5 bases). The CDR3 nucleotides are TGTGCCAGCAGCTTAGTAGGGACGAGGGCTGAAGCTTTCTTT. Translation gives CASSLVGTRAEAFF.